Below, 5 T cell receptor beta chains from the same sample are listed, as sequenced in a study of monozygotic twins with inflammatory bowel disease. After re-calling the 5' RACE reads, TCRdb lists one entry per CDR3 protein, DNA absent. The sample includes under 200,000 distinct CDR3 sequences. The sequencing input was blood. These receptor sequences come from a human donor with ulcerative colitis or Crohn's disease, or a healthy co-twin of an affected twin (not recorded which).

The rearrangement uses TRBV29-1 and TRBJ2-3. This CDR3 is 15 amino acids long. Germline V gene data show CDR1 as SQVTM and CDR2 as ANQGSEA. The CDR3 protein is CSVEENSWGTDTQYF.

CDR3 amino acids: CASSQGQGTSYEQYF. The rearrangement uses TRBV4-2 and TRBJ2-7. The CDR3 totals 15 residues. The germline CDR1 and CDR2 sequences are LGHNA and YNFKEQ.

The V call is TRBV7-8, the J call TRBJ2-1; TCRdb picks TRBD1, but there is no DNA to check that call. The CDR3 is made up of 14 amino acids. Germline CDR1 and CDR2: SGHVS and FQNEAQ. CDR3: CASSLRQGADEQFF.

V and J are TRBV6-1 and TRBJ2-3; TCRdb proposes TRBD1, but this gene call is untestable without DNA. Germline loops: CDR1 MNHNS, CDR2 SASEGT. The CDR3 has 17 amino acids. CDR3: CASSAGRWTGGTDTQYF.

The J gene is TRBJ2-5, the V gene TRBV10-3; the D call of TRBD2 rests on TCRdb alone, since no DNA is present to check it. The CDR3 contains 14 residues. CDR1 is ENHRY, CDR2 SYGVKD, per germline. The CDR3 sequence is CAISVAGAGETQYF.